This TCR beta chain was sequenced during a study of T cell repertoires in cytomegalovirus infection. Germline V lookup: CDR1 SGHTA, CDR2 FQGNSA. Trimming took off 5 bases at V and 5 bases at J, with 14 bases between the two ends. CDR3 length: 14 residues. This clonotype has a count of ten or more. Its antigen is unidentified. MiXCR, run by TCRdb on the reads, gives a single entry per CDR3 protein. The sample contains fewer than 650,000 distinct CDR3 sequences, around two fifths of which appear only once. The sequenced sample was cultured PBMCs, obtained from culture after CMV antigen stimulation. The chain recombines TRBV7-2 with TRBJ2-3; no firm D call. The TCR sequence derives from a human donor in good health (CMV status not recorded). Some clones in this sample may be carry-over from other donors' samples. CDR3 DNA sequence: TGTGCCAGCAGCCCTGGGCGGACGCTAGATACGCAGTATTTT. Translating it yields CASSPGRTLDTQYF. The full variable domain, rest sourced from reference TRBV7-2 and TRBJ2-3, is GAGVSQSPSNKVTEKGKDVELRCDPISGHTALYWYRQSLGQGLEFLIYFQGNSAPDKSGLPSDRFSAERTGGSVSTLTIQRTQQEDSAVYLCASSPGRTLDTQYFGPGTRLTVL.